One and the same sample provided the 18 T cell receptor beta chains below, sequenced in a study of radiotherapy plus CTLA-4 blockade in lung cancer. This table comes from immunoSEQ multiplex PCR, and its TCRdb copy is limited to in-frame clones, with some not included. The sample contains just under 60,000 clones, 72% of which appear only once. The sample in question was peripheral blood, obtained from a patient treated with radiotherapy plus ipilimumab. All receptors come from a human donor with non-small cell lung cancer whose response to radiotherapy plus ipilimumab could not be evaluated.

The count of this clone is one. The chain combines TRBV11-2 with TRBJ2-7, with 9 bases that match TRBD2. Germline CDR1 is SGHAT and CDR2 is FQNNGV. This CDR3 is 16 amino acids long. With V trimmed by 11 bases and J by 5 bases, 19 bases remained unmatched. The CDR3 region is CASARVAGDNMHEQYF. As DNA, the CDR3 is TGTGCCTCAGCTAGGGTAGCGGGGGATAATATGCACGAGCAGTACTTC.

This rearrangement joins TRBV2 to TRBJ2-5, with 7 positions matching TRBD1. This CDR3 region has 13 residues. Germline V gives CDR1 SNHLY, CDR2 FYNNEI. The V segment lost 6 bases and the J segment 5 bases; nucleotides outside the gene matches: 6. The CDR3 DNA sequence: TGTGCCAGCAGCGACAGGGCAGGGGAGACCCAGTACTTC. Amino acids: CASSDRAGETQYF.

This chain links TRBV5-1 with TRBJ2-1; 8 bases map to TRBD1. This CDR3 comprises 15 residues. CDR1 SGHRS and CDR2 YFSETQ come from the germline V gene. The ends lost 4 bases at V and 4 bases at J; junction bases unmatched: 7. CDR3 DNA: TGCGCCAGCAGCCTCGGACAGGGAGATTACAATGAGCAGTTCTTC. Protein: CASSLGQGDYNEQFF.

The rearrangement uses TRBV4-2 and TRBJ2-5; 11 nucleotides line up with TRBD2. Looked up from germline, CDR1 is LGHNA and CDR2 is YNFKEQ. V shed 0 bases and J 7 bases; nucleotides not matched to a gene: 16. The CDR3 totals 19 residues. The CDR3 reads CASSQEAVSSGGPGWTQYF. CDR3 coding DNA: TGTGCCAGCAGCCAAGAGGCGGTCTCTAGCGGGGGGCCTGGTTGGACCCAGTACTTC.

V and J are TRBV7-2 and TRBJ2-5; TRBD2 matches at 16 bases. Germline V gene data show CDR1 as SGHTA and CDR2 as FQGNSA. This CDR3 spans 17 amino acids. J lost 5 bases, V lost 5 bases, and 8 bases had no gene match. DNA of the CDR3: TGTGCCAGCAGCCCAGGGACTAGCGGGGGGGCCGGCGAGACCCAGTACTTC. Protein: CASSPGTSGGAGETQYF.

The V gene is TRBV11-2, the J gene TRBJ1-2; tentatively, D is TRBD1 (6 bases). V was pared by 4 bases and J by 4 bases, with 10 bases between. The V gene's germline CDR1 is SGHAT and CDR2 FQNNGV. This CDR3 region has 13 residues. CDR3 in amino acids: CASSWTDFYGYTF. The CDR3 DNA reads TGTGCCAGCAGCTGGACAGATTTCTATGGCTACACCTTC.

The chain uses TRBV15 and TRBJ2-5, with no clear D. With 0 bases removed from V and 2 bases from J, the gap between germline ends came to 4 bases. CDR1 is LNHNV and CDR2 is YYDKDF in the germline V gene (reference sequence). The CDR3 runs to 13 residues. The CDR3 sequence: CATSRDPQETQYF. The CDR3 nucleotides read TGTGCCACCAGCAGAGATCCGCAAGAGACCCAGTACTTC.

The CDR3 is CAWSVSPSGYQETQYF. CDR3 nucleotide sequence: TGTGCCTGGAGTGTTTCCCCTAGCGGATACCAAGAGACCCAGTACTTC. V is TRBV30 and J is TRBJ2-5; TRBD2 matches at 7 bases. With 0 bases clipped from V and 0 bases from J, the junction kept 7 bases outside the gene matches. The CDR3 has 16 amino acids. CDR1 GTSNPN and CDR2 SVGIG come from the germline V gene (reference sequence).

The CDR3 DNA follows: TGCGCCAGCAGCTCCCGGACTAGCGGGGGTCCCACAGATACGCAGTATTTT. Its translation is CASSSRTSGGPTDTQYF. The chain recombines TRBV5-1 with TRBJ2-3; 13 bases agree with TRBD2. This CDR3 contains 17 residues. Germline-derived CDR1 and CDR2 are SGHRS and YFSETQ. V was clipped by 3 bases and J by 2 bases; unmatched bases: 6. Looking up the rest from reference TRBV5-1 and TRBJ2-3 gives the full variable domain: KAGVTQTPRYLIKTRGQQVTLSCSPISGHRSVSWYQQTPGQGLQFLFEYFSETQRNKGNFPGRFSGRQFSNSRSEMNVSTLELGDSALYLCASSSRTSGGPTDTQYFGPGTRLTVL.

The rearrangement links TRBV29-1 to TRBJ2-2, with 9 nucleotides matching TRBD1. CDR3 length: 16 residues. CDR1 SQVTM and CDR2 ANQGSEA come from the germline V gene. V shed 5 bases and J 6 bases; nucleotides not matched to a gene: 13. Here the CDR3 DNA reads TGCAGCGTTACGTCCCGGGACAGGGCCGAGGCCGGGGAGCTGTTTTTT. This translates into CSVTSRDRAEAGELFF.

This clone has a handful of counts. The V gene is TRBV30, the J gene TRBJ2-4; D remains ambiguous. Looked up from germline, CDR1 is GTSNPN and CDR2 is SVGIG (reference sequence). CDR3 length equals 11 residues. V gave up 3 bases and J gave up 6 bases, with 6 bases separating them. The CDR3 loop reads CAWRTGNIQYF. The CDR3, as DNA: TGTGCCTGGAGGACGGGAAACATTCAGTACTTC.

The CDR3, as DNA: TGTGCCAGTAGTCGCGGCAGGGGCTACGAGCAGTACTTC. It translates to CASSRGRGYEQYF. The V and J genes are TRBV19 and TRBJ2-5; the D gene is possibly TRBD1 (6 bases). The assigned J gene may be wrong: the sequence end matches TRBJ2-7 better. CDR1 is LNHDA and CDR2 is SQIVND in the germline V gene (reference sequence). The CDR3 contains 13 residues.

The chain recombines TRBV6-5 with TRBJ2-2, with D possibly TRBD2 on 6 matching bases. Germline values: CDR1 MNHEY, CDR2 SVGAGI. With 2 bases removed from V and 5 bases from J, the gap between germline ends came to 15 bases. This CDR3 region has 16 residues. DNA of the CDR3: TGTGCCAGCAGTTACGATCGGGGGTACAGAACCGGGGAGCTGTTTTTT. It encodes CASSYDRGYRTGELFF.

The chain carries TRBV7-6 and TRBJ2-1; 9 bases match TRBD1. CDR3 length equals 16 residues. Trimming cost V 4 bases and J 5 bases; bases outside gene matches: 9. Germline V gives CDR1 SGHVS, CDR2 FNYEAQ. The CDR3 coding sequence is TGTGCCAGCAGCTCCCTCCGGGACAGGGACAACAATGAGCAGTTCTTC. Amino acids: CASSSLRDRDNNEQFF.

The gene calls are TRBV6-6 and TRBJ2-7, with 12 bases that match TRBD2. The V gene end was trimmed by 5 bases and the J gene end by 4 bases; junction bases not matched to a gene: 3. The CDR3 has 14 residues. Germline V gene sequence: CDR1 MNHNY, CDR2 SVGAGI (reference sequence). CDR3 loop: CASSPGTSGYEQYF. In DNA form, the CDR3 reads TGTGCCAGCAGTCCCGGGACTAGCGGGTACGAGCAGTACTTC.

This clone has just one count. The chain employs TRBV29-1 and TRBJ1-1; TRBD1 is a possible D gene (5 bases). The CDR3 runs to 13 residues. Germline CDR1 reads SQVTM; CDR2 reads ANQGSEA. With 4 bases removed from V and 0 bases from J, the gap between germline ends came to 9 bases. CDR3 DNA sequence: TGCAGCGTTGGCGACAGCATGAACACTGAAGCTTTCTTT. Translated: CSVGDSMNTEAFF.

This chain uses TRBV10-3 with TRBJ2-7, with TRBD1 matching over 10 bases. Trimming at V came to 4 bases and at J to 5 bases, leaving 2 bases not matched to a gene. Germline CDR1 and CDR2: ENHRY and SYGVKD. The CDR3 extends over 13 amino acids. CDR3 nucleotides: TGTGCCATCAGTGGAGGGACAGGGGACGAGCAGTACTTC. It specifies CAISGGTGDEQYF.

The CDR3 sequence is CAWSRGGSSYEQYF. The CDR3 DNA reads TGTGCCTGGAGTCGCGGGGGGAGCTCCTACGAGCAGTACTTC. The chain combines TRBV30 with TRBJ2-7; TRBD2 aligns across 8 bases. Looked up from germline, CDR1 is GTSNPN and CDR2 is SVGIG (reference sequence). The ends lost 2 bases at V and 0 bases at J; junction bases unmatched: 3. The CDR3 has 14 residues.